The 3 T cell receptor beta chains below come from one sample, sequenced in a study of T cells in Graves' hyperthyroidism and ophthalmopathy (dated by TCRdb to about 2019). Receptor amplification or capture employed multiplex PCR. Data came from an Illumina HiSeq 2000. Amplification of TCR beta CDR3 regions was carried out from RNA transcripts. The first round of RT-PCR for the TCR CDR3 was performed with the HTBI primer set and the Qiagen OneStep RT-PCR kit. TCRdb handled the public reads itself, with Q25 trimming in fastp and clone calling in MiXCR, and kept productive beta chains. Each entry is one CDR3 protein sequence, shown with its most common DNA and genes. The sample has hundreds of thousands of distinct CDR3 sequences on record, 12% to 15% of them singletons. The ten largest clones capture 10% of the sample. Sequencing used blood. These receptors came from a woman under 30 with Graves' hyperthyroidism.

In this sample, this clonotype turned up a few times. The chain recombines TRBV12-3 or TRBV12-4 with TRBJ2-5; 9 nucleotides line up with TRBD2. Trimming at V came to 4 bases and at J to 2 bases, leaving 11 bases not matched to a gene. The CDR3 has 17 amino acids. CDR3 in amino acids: CASSSIRLAEEQETQYF. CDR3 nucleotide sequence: TGTGCCAGCAGTTCCATACGACTAGCGGAAGAACAAGAGACCCAGTACTTC.

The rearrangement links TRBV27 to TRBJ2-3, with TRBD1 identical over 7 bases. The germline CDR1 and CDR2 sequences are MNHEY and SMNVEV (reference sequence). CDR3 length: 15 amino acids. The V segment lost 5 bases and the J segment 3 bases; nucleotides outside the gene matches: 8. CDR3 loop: CASSLYRGRTDTQYF. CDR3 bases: TGTGCCAGCAGTCTCTACAGGGGAAGGACAGATACGCAGTATTTT.

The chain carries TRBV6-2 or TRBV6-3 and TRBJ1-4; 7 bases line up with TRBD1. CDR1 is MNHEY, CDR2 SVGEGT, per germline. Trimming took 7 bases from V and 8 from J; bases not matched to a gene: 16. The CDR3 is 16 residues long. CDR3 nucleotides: TGTGCCAGCACCGACAGGGAGTTCTTTAAAGGGGAAAAACTGTTTTTT. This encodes CASTDREFFKGEKLFF.